The 6 T cell receptor beta chains below were found in one sample sequenced in a study of blood T cell repertoires in COVID-19. TCRdb's table, derived via immunoSEQ multiplex PCR, lists solely in-frame clones and lacks some. In the table there are fewer than 60,000 clones, 82% of which are singletons. The sequencing input was peripheral blood. The receptors were gathered from a man of 80 years or more with COVID-19, enrolled during active disease.

This clone was detected once. The chain carries TRBV5-5 and TRBJ1-1; unclear D gene. The CDR3 covers 15 residues. CDR1 and CDR2 from the germline V gene are SGHKS and YYEKEE (reference sequence). With 0 bases removed from V and 2 bases from J, the gap between germline ends came to 11 bases. Written as DNA, the CDR3 is TGTGCCAGCAGCTTGGGTTTTCAGTTCAACACTGAAGCTTTCTTT. As protein: CASSLGFQFNTEAFF.

V is TRBV18 and J is TRBJ1-1, with D possibly matching TRBD1 (6 bases). The CDR3 covers 15 residues. Germline V lookup: CDR1 KGHSH, CDR2 LQKENI. V gave up 4 bases and J gave up 2 bases, with 14 bases separating them. The DNA for the CDR3 is TGTGCCAGCTCACTCACCGGACAGCCTAACACTGAAGCTTTCTTT. This translates into CASSLTGQPNTEAFF.

This clone was seen just once. V usage is TRBV5-1 and J usage is TRBJ2-3, with D uncertain. V lost 0 bases and J lost 6, with 11 bases in between. The CDR3 contains 14 residues. CDR1 SGHRS and CDR2 YFSETQ come from the germline V gene. CDR3 protein: CASSLEMTGDTQYF. Here the CDR3 DNA reads TGCGCCAGCAGCTTGGAGATGACTGGGGATACGCAGTATTTT.

The chain is built from TRBV3-1 (or the pseudogene TRBV3-2) and TRBJ2-5; 8 positions agree with TRBD2. This CDR3 contains 18 residues. Trimming at V came to 0 bases and at J to 9 bases, leaving 18 bases not matched to a gene. The germline CDR1 and CDR2 sequences are LGHDT and YNNKEL (reference sequence). CDR3 loop: CASSQDKRETSVARAQYF. In nucleotides, the CDR3 is TGTGCCAGCAGCCAAGATAAGCGGGAGACTAGCGTAGCCCGGGCCCAGTACTTC.

This rearrangement joins TRBV24-1 to TRBJ1-2; the D is unclear. The V and J ends lost 4 bases and 0 bases respectively, with 11 bases between them. CDR3 length equals 15 residues. CDR1 KGHDR and CDR2 SFDVKD come from the germline V gene. CDR3 loop: CATSDTTDSNYGYTF. The DNA of the CDR3 is TGTGCCACCAGTGACACGACGGACTCTAACTATGGCTACACCTTC.

The chain combines TRBV21-1 with TRBJ2-3; TRBD1, the table's D call, lacks a check against the DNA. TRBV21-1 is given as a pseudogene. This CDR3 spans 15 amino acids. The CDR3 spells CASSKARDRSATQYF. CDR3 DNA sequence: TGTGCCAGCAGCAAAGCCCGGGACAGATCCGCTACGCAGTATTTT.